Listed below are T cell receptor beta chains from one sample, sequenced in a study of vaccination effects on CD4 cells after COVID-19. Some clones are missing from TCRdb's copy, which holds only in-frame ones; the method was immunoSEQ multiplex PCR. Of 57,000 or so clones detected, around 73% appear once; the ten largest clones hold 3.5% to 5.5%. For these receptors, no antigen is known. The sample in question was CD4+ T cells from PBMCs cultured without peptide, obtained after COVID-19 vaccination. These receptor sequences come from a human donor who received a COVID-19 vaccine. CDR3s include the opening cysteine and the closing phenylalanine or tryptophan. D genes are given only for firm matches. The size of a clone is reported for some rows only, either as once, few or many, or as a class for expanded clones.

v_gene: TRBV20-1
j_gene: TRBJ1-3
d_gene: NA
abundance: NA
CDR3aa: CSASMAGASSGNTIYF
CDR3nt: TGCAGTGCTAGTATGGCGGGCGCCTCCTCTGGAAACACCATATATTTT

v_gene: TRBV2
j_gene: TRBJ2-2
d_gene: TRBD2
abundance: NA
CDR3aa: CASSPGLAGPGELFF
CDR3nt: TGTGCCAGCAGTCCTGGACTAGCGGGGCCCGGGGAGCTGTTTTTT

v_gene: TRBV2
j_gene: TRBJ1-5
d_gene: NA
abundance: NA
CDR3aa: CASSESRGYQPQHF
CDR3nt: TGTGCCAGCAGTGAATCCCGCGGGTATCAGCCCCAGCATTTT

v_gene: TRBV30
j_gene: TRBJ1-3
d_gene: NA
abundance: NA
CDR3aa: CAWRTPLISSGNTIYF
CDR3nt: TGTGCCTGGAGGACCCCTCTGATAAGCTCTGGAAACACCATATATTTT

v_gene: TRBV15
j_gene: TRBJ2-1
d_gene: NA
abundance: few
CDR3aa: CATSRVAGPYNEQFF
CDR3nt: TGTGCCACCAGCAGAGTGGCTGGTCCGTACAATGAGCAGTTCTTC

v_gene: TRBV4-1
j_gene: TRBJ1-1
d_gene: NA
abundance: NA
CDR3aa: CASRSGQPLTEAFF
CDR3nt: TGCGCCAGCAGATCGGGACAACCACTAACTGAAGCTTTCTTT

v_gene: TRBV9
j_gene: TRBJ2-5
d_gene: NA
abundance: NA
CDR3aa: CASSWRGQETQYF
CDR3nt: TGTGCCAGCAGCTGGCGCGGACAAGAGACCCAGTACTTC

v_gene: TRBV27
j_gene: TRBJ2-4
d_gene: TRBD2
abundance: NA
CDR3aa: CASSLSGTMVENIQYF
CDR3nt: TGTGCCAGCAGTTTATCGGGGACTATGGTAGAAAACATTCAGTACTTC

v_gene: TRBV14
j_gene: TRBJ2-7
d_gene: TRBD2
abundance: NA
CDR3aa: CASNPGLNYEQYF
CDR3nt: TGTGCCAGCAACCCGGGACTAAACTACGAGCAGTACTTC

v_gene: TRBV10-3
j_gene: TRBJ2-2
d_gene: TRBD2
abundance: once
CDR3aa: CASRLAGGRNTGELFF
CDR3nt: TGTGCCTCCCGACTAGCGGGGGGGCGGAACACCGGGGAGCTGTTTTTT

v_gene: TRBV12-3/TRBV12-4
j_gene: TRBJ1-1
d_gene: NA
abundance: NA
CDR3aa: CASSSLMNTEAFF
CDR3nt: TGTGCCAGCAGTTCTTTGATGAACACTGAAGCTTTCTTT